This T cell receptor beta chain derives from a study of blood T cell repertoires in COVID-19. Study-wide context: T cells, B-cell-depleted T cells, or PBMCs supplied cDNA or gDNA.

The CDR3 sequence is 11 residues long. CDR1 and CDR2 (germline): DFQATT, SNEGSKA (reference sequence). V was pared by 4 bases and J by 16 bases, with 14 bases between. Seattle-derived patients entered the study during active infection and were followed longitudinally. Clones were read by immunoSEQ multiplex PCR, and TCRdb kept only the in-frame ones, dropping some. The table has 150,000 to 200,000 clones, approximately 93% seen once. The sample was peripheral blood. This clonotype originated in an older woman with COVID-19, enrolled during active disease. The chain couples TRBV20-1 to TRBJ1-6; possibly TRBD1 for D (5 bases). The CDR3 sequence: CSATSGHELHF. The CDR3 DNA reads TGCAGTGCTACCTCTGGACATGAACTCCACTTT.